Reported below is one TCR beta chain. Its cognate antigen has yet to be identified. No much larger clone is present one base from it, and per-base qualities are unavailable. The trial excluded patients who had a history of autoimmune disease or were on systemic immunosuppression. Peripheral blood for TCR sequencing was collected from all dose cohorts at baseline, on cycle 4 day 1, and on cycle 7 day 1. Samples were obtained from an open-label, multicenter, first-in-human phase I dose-escalation trial of ivuxolimab. The trial enrolled adults with locally advanced or metastatic head and neck squamous cell, hepatocellular, melanoma or renal cell carcinoma. Before TCR sequencing, CD4+ and CD8+ T cells were separately sorted from peripheral blood. For sequencing of the TCRbeta CDR3 region, genomic DNA was extracted from the sorted cells. TCRbeta CDR3 regions were sequenced using the immunoSEQ Assay. Drawn from immuneACCESS, this table holds only the in-frame rearrangements with V and J called that TCRdb kept. Clones are partly lost; checked studies trace under half to an unresolved V gene and leave the rest unexplained. The sample table records around 56,000 clones; approximately 80% of these occur just once. In total, the top ten clones hold more than 1.1% of the sample.

The entry originates in a study of OX40 agonist ivuxolimab in advanced cancers. Describing the broader study: Ivuxolimab was a fully human IgG2 agonistic monoclonal antibody targeting the costimulatory receptor OX40 (CD134). The dose-escalation cohort was approximately 83% male with a mean age of about 54 years, ranging from roughly 23 to 90. Of the 50 to 55 patients in dose escalation, about 20 had hepatocellular carcinoma, some 15 had melanoma, 9 had renal cell carcinoma and 9 had head and neck cancer. The point of sequencing TCRbeta in the periphery was to test whether ivuxolimab changed TCR sequence diversity and drove clonal T-cell expansion. Intravenous ivuxolimab was administered to patients every 2 weeks at six dose levels: 0.01, 0.1, 0.3, 1.5, 3 and 10 mg/kg. Patients were allowed to have had prior anti-PD-1, anti-PD-L1 or anti-CTLA-4 therapy, and about 40% of the dose-escalation patients had been treated with checkpoint inhibitors. The paper covers the monotherapy dose-escalation part of the phase I ivuxolimab trial, which included N ≈ 50 patients. Three dose-escalation patients achieved partial responses, one with hepatocellular carcinoma and two with cutaneous melanoma. Overall results and qualifications from the work: Low levels of normalized T-cell clonal expansion were also shown by some nonresponding patients. After ivuxolimab, CD8+ T cells had more expanded clones than CD4+ T cells on average. At doses from 0.1 to 3.0 mg/kg, clonal expansion was seen in both CD4+ and CD8+ blood T cells between baseline and week 6. The antigen specificity of the peripheral T cells that underwent clonal expansion was not determined. In partial responders in the 0.1-3.0 mg/kg groups, normalized peripheral clonal expansion was found to be among the lowest, especially among CD8+ T cells.

The V and J ends are trimmed by 1 base and 0 bases, leaving 13 bases between them. CDR3 length: 17 amino acids, cysteine to phenylalanine. The retained sequence is limited to the CDR3, 51 bases, with the frame set at the first base. CDR1 and CDR2, per the germline V gene, are SGHTA and FQGTGA. This specimen was CD4+ or CD8+ T cells sorted from blood, taken in a trial of the OX40 agonist ivuxolimab. The chain is encoded by TRBV7-3 joined to TRBJ2-1; the D element might be TRBD1 or TRBD2, as each aligns at 5 bases. This clonotype originated in an adult with an advanced solid tumor such as melanoma, head and neck, liver or kidney cancer. The sequence in DNA is TGTGCCAGCAGCTTAAAAGGGACCCCCAGCTCCTACAATGAGCAGTTCTTC. This is translated as CASSLKGTPSSYNEQFF.